This is a list of T cell receptor beta chains from one sample in a study of Ad26.COV2.S vaccination and SARS-CoV-2 variants. Some clones are missing from TCRdb's copy, which holds only in-frame ones; the method was immunoSEQ multiplex PCR. This table holds under 400,000 clones, roughly 91% found once. Source: peripheral blood, taken in a trial of Ad26.COV2.S vaccine versus placebo. The source of these receptors is a person between 18 and 65 years old who received the Ad26.COV2.S COVID-19 vaccine or a placebo. Both conserved end residues are part of each CDR3. The order of the fields is J gene, clone size, V gene, D gene, CDR3 protein, CDR3 DNA. A D gene is named only where the DNA matches it firmly. Where a row states a size, it is once, few, many or the class of an expanded clone; other rows omit it.

j_call: TRBJ2-2; clone_size: .; v_call: TRBV11-3; d_call: .; cdr3_aa: CASSSSLSGELFF; cdr3_nt: TGTGCCAGCAGCTCCTCATTGTCCGGGGAGCTGTTTTTT
j_call: TRBJ2-3; clone_size: .; v_call: TRBV7-9; d_call: TRBD1; cdr3_aa: CASSLGQGAHGLLTDTQYF; cdr3_nt: TGTGCCAGCAGCTTAGGACAGGGGGCCCACGGGCTTCTCACAGATACGCAGTATTTT
j_call: TRBJ2-1; clone_size: .; v_call: TRBV7-3; d_call: .; cdr3_aa: CASSPRLVGGGDSYNEQFF; cdr3_nt: TGTGCCAGCAGCCCTCGCCTAGTTGGCGGGGGCGACTCCTACAATGAGCAGTTCTTC
j_call: TRBJ1-5; clone_size: .; v_call: TRBV3-1/TRBV3-2; d_call: .; cdr3_aa: CASSQDINQPQHF; cdr3_nt: TGTGCCAGCAGCCAAGATATCAATCAGCCCCAGCATTTT
j_call: TRBJ1-2; clone_size: .; v_call: TRBV6-1; d_call: TRBD1; cdr3_aa: CASSAHRGRGSNYGYTF; cdr3_nt: TGTGCCAGCAGTGCCCACAGGGGGCGAGGGTCTAACTATGGCTACACCTTC
j_call: TRBJ1-5; clone_size: once; v_call: TRBV27; d_call: .; cdr3_aa: CASGINGGFNQPQHF; cdr3_nt: TGTGCCAGCGGGATTAACGGGGGGTTCAATCAGCCCCAGCATTTT
j_call: TRBJ1-4; clone_size: once; v_call: TRBV2; d_call: .; cdr3_aa: CARSPPGVGYEKLFF; cdr3_nt: TGTGCCAGATCTCCCCCCGGAGTAGGGTATGAAAAACTGTTTTTT
j_call: TRBJ2-7; clone_size: .; v_call: TRBV6-2/TRBV6-3; d_call: .; cdr3_aa: CASSYVAPNEQYF; cdr3_nt: TGTGCCAGCAGTTACGTGGCGCCGAACGAGCAGTACTTC
j_call: TRBJ2-7; clone_size: .; v_call: TRBV5-8; d_call: .; cdr3_aa: CASSYAGDEEQYF; cdr3_nt: TGTGCCAGCAGCTACGCCGGGGACGAGGAGCAGTACTTC
j_call: TRBJ2-2; clone_size: .; v_call: TRBV5-1; d_call: .; cdr3_aa: CASSLIETNTGELFF; cdr3_nt: TGCGCCAGCAGCTTGATTGAAACGAACACCGGGGAGCTGTTTTTT
j_call: TRBJ2-7; clone_size: .; v_call: TRBV5-1; d_call: TRBD1; cdr3_aa: CASSPTGGSEQYF; cdr3_nt: TGCGCCAGCAGCCCGACAGGGGGCAGCGAGCAGTACTTC
j_call: TRBJ1-2; clone_size: once; v_call: TRBV9; d_call: TRBD1; cdr3_aa: CASSKTGTGVGYTF; cdr3_nt: TGTGCCAGCAGCAAAACCGGGACAGGGGTGGGCTACACCTTC
j_call: TRBJ1-1; clone_size: .; v_call: TRBV29-1; d_call: .; cdr3_aa: CSVRDTEAFF; cdr3_nt: TGCAGCGTCCGGGACACTGAAGCTTTCTTT
j_call: TRBJ2-1; clone_size: .; v_call: TRBV7-9; d_call: .; cdr3_aa: CASSLPLERGINEQFF; cdr3_nt: TGTGCCAGCAGCTTACCCCTGGAACGAGGGATCAATGAGCAGTTCTTC
j_call: TRBJ1-1; clone_size: .; v_call: TRBV29-1; d_call: .; cdr3_aa: CSVRTGRVANTEAFF; cdr3_nt: TGCAGCGTCCGAACAGGGAGGGTAGCGAACACTGAAGCTTTCTTT
j_call: TRBJ2-7; clone_size: .; v_call: TRBV29-1; d_call: .; cdr3_aa: CSAGHYEQYF; cdr3_nt: TGCAGCGCTGGACACTACGAGCAGTACTTC
j_call: TRBJ1-1; clone_size: .; v_call: TRBV7-6; d_call: TRBD1; cdr3_aa: CASSLSGGNTEAFF; cdr3_nt: TGTGCCAGCAGCTTATCAGGGGGTAACACTGAAGCTTTCTTT
j_call: TRBJ2-1; clone_size: .; v_call: TRBV30; d_call: TRBD2; cdr3_aa: CAWGLVNEQFF; cdr3_nt: TGTGCCTGGGGACTAGTCAATGAGCAGTTCTTC
j_call: TRBJ1-1; clone_size: .; v_call: TRBV18; d_call: .; cdr3_aa: CASSRTNTGTEAFF; cdr3_nt: TGTGCCAGCTCACGAACCAACACAGGCACTGAAGCTTTCTTT
j_call: TRBJ2-3; clone_size: .; v_call: TRBV2; d_call: .; cdr3_aa: CASTRRGTDTQYF; cdr3_nt: TGTGCCAGCACAAGGCGGGGTACAGATACGCAGTATTTT
j_call: TRBJ1-1; clone_size: .; v_call: TRBV25-1; d_call: .; cdr3_aa: CASSKTGANTEAFF; cdr3_nt: TGTGCCAGCAGTAAGACAGGAGCGAACACTGAAGCTTTCTTT
j_call: TRBJ2-7; clone_size: .; v_call: TRBV5-5; d_call: .; cdr3_aa: CASSPQVLGPNEQYF; cdr3_nt: TGTGCCAGCAGCCCCCAAGTATTAGGGCCCAACGAGCAGTACTTC
j_call: TRBJ1-1; clone_size: once; v_call: TRBV20-1; d_call: .; cdr3_aa: CSKTMNTEAFF; cdr3_nt: TGCAGCAAAACCATGAACACTGAAGCTTTCTTT
j_call: TRBJ2-7; clone_size: .; v_call: TRBV13; d_call: .; cdr3_aa: CASSPKGLPLLEQYF; cdr3_nt: TGTGCCAGCAGCCCCAAGGGACTCCCCCTTCTCGAGCAGTACTTC
j_call: TRBJ1-2; clone_size: .; v_call: TRBV20-1; d_call: .; cdr3_aa: CSATQQGGYTF; cdr3_nt: TGCAGTGCTACCCAGCAGGGTGGCTACACCTTC
j_call: TRBJ1-6; clone_size: few; v_call: TRBV18; d_call: .; cdr3_aa: CASSQRPPLGSLHF; cdr3_nt: TGTGCCAGCTCACAACGACCTCCCCTCGGGTCCCTCCACTTT
j_call: TRBJ2-7; clone_size: .; v_call: TRBV12-5; d_call: .; cdr3_aa: CASATGLYEQYF; cdr3_nt: TGTGCTAGTGCCACTGGCCTCTACGAGCAGTACTTC
j_call: TRBJ2-7; clone_size: .; v_call: TRBV12-3/TRBV12-4; d_call: .; cdr3_aa: CASSFGRTYEQYF; cdr3_nt: TGTGCCAGCAGTTTTGGTAGAACCTACGAGCAGTACTTC
j_call: TRBJ2-3; clone_size: .; v_call: TRBV5-6; d_call: TRBD2; cdr3_aa: CASSPLGLAGGFTDTQYF; cdr3_nt: TGTGCCAGCAGCCCACTGGGACTAGCGGGGGGATTCACAGATACGCAGTATTTT
j_call: TRBJ2-7; clone_size: .; v_call: TRBV3-1/TRBV3-2; d_call: TRBD1; cdr3_aa: CASSHHRGLNEQYF; cdr3_nt: TGTGCCAGCAGCCACCACAGGGGGTTAAACGAGCAGTACTTC
j_call: TRBJ2-1; clone_size: .; v_call: TRBV4-2; d_call: TRBD2; cdr3_aa: CASSQALRGGGAYNEQFF; cdr3_nt: TGTGCCAGCAGCCAAGCCCTTCGGGGCGGGGGGGCCTACAATGAGCAGTTCTTC
j_call: TRBJ2-1; clone_size: .; v_call: TRBV11-3; d_call: TRBD2; cdr3_aa: CASSLAYSSGADNEQFF; cdr3_nt: TGTGCCAGCAGCTTAGCCTACTCTAGCGGAGCGGACAATGAGCAGTTCTTC
j_call: TRBJ1-1; clone_size: .; v_call: TRBV7-9; d_call: .; cdr3_aa: CASSLEGGWQNTEAFF; cdr3_nt: TGTGCCAGCAGCTTAGAGGGAGGGTGGCAGAACACTGAAGCTTTCTTT
j_call: TRBJ1-2; clone_size: .; v_call: TRBV27; d_call: .; cdr3_aa: CASSSAGEGYTF; cdr3_nt: TGTGCCAGCAGTTCCGCGGGGGAAGGCTACACCTTC
j_call: TRBJ1-5; clone_size: once; v_call: TRBV5-4; d_call: .; cdr3_aa: CASSPGRGSNQPQHF; cdr3_nt: TGTGCCAGCAGCCCCGGCCGGGGCAGCAATCAGCCCCAGCATTTT
j_call: TRBJ1-5; clone_size: once; v_call: TRBV5-1; d_call: .; cdr3_aa: CASSLQQGPNQPQHF; cdr3_nt: TGCGCCAGCAGCTTACAACAGGGTCCTAATCAGCCCCAGCATTTT
j_call: TRBJ1-5; clone_size: .; v_call: TRBV10-2; d_call: TRBD1; cdr3_aa: CASSRQTGGGSNQPQHF; cdr3_nt: TGCGCCAGCAGTAGACAAACAGGGGGCGGGAGCAATCAGCCCCAGCATTTT
j_call: TRBJ1-1; clone_size: .; v_call: TRBV20-1; d_call: .; cdr3_aa: CSGPMNTEAFF; cdr3_nt: TGCAGTGGCCCCATGAACACTGAAGCTTTCTTT
j_call: TRBJ1-5; clone_size: once; v_call: TRBV7-2; d_call: .; cdr3_aa: CASSEGGTPNQPQHF; cdr3_nt: TGTGCCAGCAGCGAGGGAGGGACACCGAATCAGCCCCAGCATTTT
j_call: TRBJ1-2; clone_size: .; v_call: TRBV5-5; d_call: .; cdr3_aa: CASSYATVNYGYTF; cdr3_nt: TGTGCCAGCAGCTACGCGACGGTTAACTATGGCTACACCTTC
j_call: TRBJ1-4; clone_size: few; v_call: TRBV5-1; d_call: .; cdr3_aa: CASSRRSRNEKLFF; cdr3_nt: TGCGCCAGCAGCAGACGCAGTAGAAATGAAAAACTGTTTTTT
j_call: TRBJ2-7; clone_size: .; v_call: TRBV29-1; d_call: TRBD2; cdr3_aa: CSAARLAGDYEQYF; cdr3_nt: TGCAGCGCTGCAAGACTAGCGGGGGACTACGAGCAGTACTTC
j_call: TRBJ2-7; clone_size: .; v_call: TRBV14; d_call: .; cdr3_aa: CASSLGGHAPYEQYF; cdr3_nt: TGTGCCAGCAGCCTGGGAGGTCACGCGCCCTACGAGCAGTACTTC
j_call: TRBJ2-7; clone_size: .; v_call: TRBV7-9; d_call: .; cdr3_aa: CASRKGPYEQYF; cdr3_nt: TGTGCCAGCAGGAAGGGCCCCTACGAGCAGTACTTC
j_call: TRBJ1-4; clone_size: .; v_call: TRBV27; d_call: .; cdr3_aa: CASSNTYGKLFF; cdr3_nt: TGTGCCAGCAGCAACACATATGGAAAACTGTTTTTT
j_call: TRBJ2-3; clone_size: .; v_call: TRBV24-1; d_call: .; cdr3_aa: CATSDYTDTQYF; cdr3_nt: TGTGCCACCAGTGATTACACAGATACGCAGTATTTT
j_call: TRBJ2-7; clone_size: .; v_call: TRBV27; d_call: .; cdr3_aa: CASSLTLSYEQYF; cdr3_nt: TGTGCCAGCAGCCTGACCCTCTCCTACGAGCAGTACTTC
j_call: TRBJ1-1; clone_size: .; v_call: TRBV11-2; d_call: .; cdr3_aa: CASSLRYGGRDTEAFF; cdr3_nt: TGTGCCAGCAGCTTGAGGTACGGGGGGCGGGACACTGAAGCTTTCTTT
j_call: TRBJ2-1; clone_size: .; v_call: TRBV19; d_call: TRBD1; cdr3_aa: CASSMGQNNEQFF; cdr3_nt: TGTGCCAGTAGTATGGGACAGAACAATGAGCAGTTCTTC
j_call: TRBJ2-5; clone_size: .; v_call: TRBV4-1; d_call: TRBD1; cdr3_aa: CASSLLWTGLMEETQYF; cdr3_nt: TGCGCCAGCAGCCTGCTTTGGACAGGGTTGATGGAAGAGACCCAGTACTTC
j_call: TRBJ2-1; clone_size: .; v_call: TRBV7-3; d_call: .; cdr3_aa: CASSSSSRNFNEQFF; cdr3_nt: TGTGCCAGCAGCTCGAGCTCCCGAAACTTCAATGAGCAGTTCTTC
j_call: TRBJ2-2; clone_size: once; v_call: TRBV19; d_call: .; cdr3_aa: CASSRGVWRGTGELFF; cdr3_nt: TGTGCCAGTAGTCGTGGGGTTTGGCGGGGAACCGGGGAGCTGTTTTTT
j_call: TRBJ1-2; clone_size: .; v_call: TRBV4-1; d_call: .; cdr3_aa: CASSQMGPGVGGYTF; cdr3_nt: TGCGCCAGCAGCCAAATGGGCCCTGGGGTGGGCGGCTACACCTTC
j_call: TRBJ1-3; clone_size: .; v_call: TRBV29-1; d_call: .; cdr3_aa: CSVDRGGNTIYF; cdr3_nt: TGCAGCGTTGACAGGGGTGGAAACACCATATATTTT
j_call: TRBJ2-2; clone_size: .; v_call: TRBV7-2; d_call: TRBD2; cdr3_aa: CASSLVRTSGGPGELFF; cdr3_nt: TGTGCCAGCAGCTTAGTTCGGACTAGCGGGGGGCCCGGGGAGCTGTTTTTT
j_call: TRBJ2-1; clone_size: .; v_call: TRBV5-1; d_call: .; cdr3_aa: CASSDMPASANEQFF; cdr3_nt: TGCGCCAGCAGCGATATGCCGGCTAGCGCCAATGAGCAGTTCTTC
j_call: TRBJ1-2; clone_size: once; v_call: TRBV27; d_call: TRBD1; cdr3_aa: CACWDRSNYGYTF; cdr3_nt: TGTGCCTGCTGGGACAGATCTAACTATGGCTACACCTTC
j_call: TRBJ1-6; clone_size: .; v_call: TRBV7-2; d_call: .; cdr3_aa: CASSLGQGLSSPLHF; cdr3_nt: TGTGCCAGCAGCTTGGGGCAGGGGTTGTCTTCACCCCTCCACTTT
j_call: TRBJ2-7; clone_size: few; v_call: TRBV13; d_call: .; cdr3_aa: CASSLSYEQYF; cdr3_nt: TGTGCCAGCAGCCTCTCCTACGAGCAGTACTTC